These T cell receptor beta chains were read from a single sample in a study of blood T cell repertoires in COVID-19. The assay was immunoSEQ multiplex PCR, and TCRdb's table has in-frame clones only and misses some. The sample consists of around 210,000 clones, around nine tenths of them appearing once. Sequences were obtained from peripheral blood. Source of these receptors: a man between 18 and 35 years old with active or convalescent COVID-19. Both conserved end residues are part of each CDR3. Fields, in order: clone size, V gene, J gene, CDR3 protein. A clone size is listed for some rows: how often the clone was seen (once, few, many), or a class if it is expanded.

clone size: NA
V gene: TRBV5-1
J gene: TRBJ2-7
CDR3 protein: CASSLDGQVPYEQYF

clone size: NA
V gene: TRBV14
J gene: TRBJ2-2
CDR3 protein: CASSSLTGTGELFF

clone size: NA
V gene: TRBV29-1
J gene: TRBJ1-4
CDR3 protein: CSVGWGQGEKLFF

clone size: NA
V gene: TRBV27
J gene: TRBJ2-1
CDR3 protein: CASSFQRLQDNEQFF

clone size: NA
V gene: TRBV6-5
J gene: TRBJ2-7
CDR3 protein: CASSSPTSGRFYEQYF

clone size: NA
V gene: TRBV2
J gene: TRBJ1-1
CDR3 protein: CASSRGQGGGNTEAFF

clone size: NA
V gene: TRBV30
J gene: TRBJ2-1
CDR3 protein: CAWSLGMGGHGEQFF

clone size: NA
V gene: TRBV5-1
J gene: TRBJ2-5
CDR3 protein: CASSQTGGVQETQYF

clone size: NA
V gene: TRBV12-3/TRBV12-4
J gene: TRBJ1-3
CDR3 protein: CASSPPVGNTIYF

clone size: NA
V gene: TRBV28
J gene: TRBJ2-3
CDR3 protein: CASSFLAGGADTQYF

clone size: few
V gene: TRBV5-1
J gene: TRBJ1-3
CDR3 protein: CASRDSFSGNTIYF

clone size: NA
V gene: TRBV5-1
J gene: TRBJ1-2
CDR3 protein: CASSPGQGNYGYTF

clone size: NA
V gene: TRBV18
J gene: TRBJ2-7
CDR3 protein: CASSQAGPYEQYF

clone size: NA
V gene: TRBV5-3
J gene: TRBJ2-7
CDR3 protein: CARSLRRAGVSRSLYEQYF

clone size: NA
V gene: TRBV5-1
J gene: TRBJ2-5
CDR3 protein: CASSLQREGETQYF

clone size: NA
V gene: TRBV3-1/TRBV3-2
J gene: TRBJ2-3
CDR3 protein: CASSPAGSGSRNTQYF

clone size: NA
V gene: TRBV19
J gene: TRBJ1-1
CDR3 protein: CASSIIGGQGAGTEAFF

clone size: NA
V gene: TRBV7-2
J gene: TRBJ2-5
CDR3 protein: CASSLEDTRTQYF

clone size: few
V gene: TRBV15
J gene: TRBJ1-5
CDR3 protein: CATSRSGSGNQPQHF

clone size: NA
V gene: TRBV6-1
J gene: TRBJ2-2
CDR3 protein: CASSEGPGGELFF

clone size: NA
V gene: TRBV6-6
J gene: TRBJ2-2
CDR3 protein: CGGTSGIGELFF

clone size: NA
V gene: TRBV11-2
J gene: TRBJ2-2
CDR3 protein: CASSLIQGAPGELFF

clone size: once
V gene: TRBV5-1
J gene: TRBJ2-3
CDR3 protein: CASRSPGPGREGPSSTDTQYF

clone size: NA
V gene: TRBV6-6
J gene: TRBJ1-4
CDR3 protein: CASSRRGGQQTATNEKLFF

clone size: NA
V gene: TRBV5-1
J gene: TRBJ1-6
CDR3 protein: CASSLAQGNNSPLHF

clone size: NA
V gene: TRBV13
J gene: TRBJ2-3
CDR3 protein: CASSPGGSTDTQYF

clone size: once
V gene: TRBV3-1/TRBV3-2
J gene: TRBJ1-2
CDR3 protein: CASSQGGQSYGYTF

clone size: NA
V gene: TRBV6-5
J gene: TRBJ2-3
CDR3 protein: CASSRLVLTDTQYF